Listed below are T cell receptor beta chains from one sample, sequenced in a study of T cells after yellow fever vaccination. TCRdb redid the calling of the 5' RACE reads with MiXCR, one entry per CDR3 protein. The profile shows approximately 600,000 distinct CDR3 sequences, more than 9% of them singletons. Sequencing used PBMCs, obtained on the day of the yellow fever booster vaccination. The receptor set was obtained from a man in his thirties or forties who received the YFV17D yellow fever vaccine. Both conserved end residues are trimmed from each CDR3. Each record gives: V gene, CDR3 length, D gene, CDR3 protein. The D gene is left open where the match is weak.

TRBV20-1 14 TRBD2 SSGLAGEGAYNEQF
TRBV5-6 14 NA ASSLYGGSGANVLT
TRBV15 13 TRBD2 ATSSLAGAYNEQF
TRBV18 12 NA ASSPRALGDTQY
TRBV11-2 16 NA ASSSDPRQPKSTDTQY
TRBV18 17 TRBD1 ASHKWDRVRSGSYNEQF
TRBV20-1 9 TRBD1 SAETGDTQY
TRBV5-1 13 TRBD1 ASSLTGTGEYEQY
TRBV7-2 12 NA ASSPVVYNSPLH
TRBV20-1 13 NA SANPLRGTSYEQY
TRBV14 11 NA ASSHLASFEQF
TRBV30 11 NA ACSQSRHDGYT
TRBV20-1 12 TRBD2 SARAGRAYNEQF
TRBV18 13 NA ASSRNSGTNYEQY
TRBV5-1 14 TRBD1 ASSLAGGRVQETQY
TRBV6-5 13 TRBD1 ASSYFLDRAPTYT
TRBV4-2 11 NA ASSQDRRVEQF
TRBV20-1 11 TRBD1 SARGQGRRTQY
TRBV7-2 14 NA ASSLSGSTSYNEQF
TRBV20-1 13 NA SASRRQFSTDTQY
TRBV5-1 15 TRBD1 ASSLRPGQGRNNEQF
TRBV7-9 15 TRBD2 ASSLGSGTILKETQY
TRBV6-2/TRBV6-3 13 TRBD2 ASSYGLAGRNEQF
TRBV9 11 NA ASSVNQGYEQY
TRBV20-1 11 NA SASGIYYNEQF
TRBV12-3/TRBV12-4 13 NA ASGHIGGKGEKLF
TRBV29-1 11 TRBD2 SYRTSGRDTQY
TRBV6-1 13 TRBD1 ASSKDRGPIGEQY
TRBV28 11 NA ASSFAGAQPQH
TRBV5-1 14 TRBD2 ASSATLAGGADTQY
TRBV20-1 15 TRBD1 GARSGGAGSPTGELF
TRBV20-1 12 NA SAREGLLKDTQY
TRBV30 11 TRBD1 AWSRDSLYEQY
TRBV29-1 14 NA SVDWRDENALGTQY
TRBV6-2/TRBV6-3 12 TRBD1 ASSYNRGLNEQY
TRBV9 13 TRBD2 ASSVSGGSLETQY
TRBV7-2 12 NA ASSLDPSQETQY
TRBV14 12 NA ASSQVANTGELF
TRBV2 11 TRBD1 ASSGAGGHEQY
TRBV7-8 13 TRBD1 ASSPRGQGSYEQY
TRBV18 14 NA ASSPFGSAGTGELF
TRBV12-3/TRBV12-4 13 TRBD1 ASIPGQGGSAEQY
TRBV14 14 TRBD2 ASSQGPGLAGETQY
TRBV11-2 18 TRBD2 ASSLRTDPTWREAGNEQF
TRBV7-2 13 NA ASSLEAGGFEKLF
TRBV4-1 13 NA ASSQTPGYTDTQY
TRBV29-1 13 TRBD2 SAEFGTSGSGEQY